The 20 T cell receptor beta chains below all came from one sample that was sequenced in a study of molecular identifiers for immune sequencing clone quantification. One entry per CDR3 protein results from TCRdb running MiXCR on the PCR reads. The data contain 400,000 to 600,000 distinct CDR3 sequences, over 20% of them singletons. The sequencing input was naive CD8+ T cells from blood, with Jurkat cell RNA spiked in. Regarding subset: FACS-sorted CD8+CD4-CCR7+CD45RA+ naive T cells. The receptors were sampled from a human donor in good health. Some libraries in this study had Jurkat cell RNA spiked in.

This clonotype showed up many times. The V call is TRBV10-3, the J call TRBJ2-3; no firm D call. Trimming left V 3 bases short and J 4 bases short, with 17 bases between. Germline V gene sequence: CDR1 ENHRY, CDR2 SYGVKD. The CDR3 is 16 residues long. The CDR3 here is CAISDAAIQLADTQYF. Here the CDR3 DNA reads TGTGCCATCAGTGACGCGGCCATTCAACTGGCAGATACGCAGTATTTT.

The sample holds a few counts of this clonotype. V gene TRBV9 combines with J gene TRBJ2-4, with a possible D match to TRBD1 (6 bases). Germline values: CDR1 SGDLS, CDR2 YYNGEE. The CDR3 sequence is 13 residues long. Trimming took 3 bases from V and 8 from J, leaving 12 bases between them. The CDR3 DNA follows: TGTGCCAGCAGCGAAGGGACATTGGACATTCAGTACTTC. Translation gives CASSEGTLDIQYF.

In regard to this clonotype: At one end, the junction sequence differs from germline, possibly due to a read error. This chain links TRBV7-7 with TRBJ2-1; no reliable D call. The CDR3 sequence is 15 residues long. The germline V gene encodes CDR1 SSHAT and CDR2 FNYEAQ (reference sequence). The chain's CDR3 is CASSLRKSSYNEQFF. The CDR3 DNA reads as TGTGCTAGCAGCTTGCGTAAGAGCTCCTACAATGAGCAGTTCTTC.

This clonotype showed up many times. The chain carries TRBV6-6 and TRBJ2-5; D gene ambiguous. The germline CDR1 and CDR2 sequences are MNHNY and SVGAGI (reference sequence). V lost 7 bases and J 0 bases, leaving 6 bases between the germline ends. CDR3 length equals 12 residues. CDR3 residues: CASMGYQETQYF. For the CDR3, the DNA is TGTGCCAGCATGGGGTACCAAGAGACCCAGTACTTC.

The rearrangement uses TRBV2 and TRBJ2-2, with D possibly being TRBD2 (7 bases). The V end lost 3 bases, the J end lost 4 bases, and 15 bases lay between the germline ends. The CDR3 is 16 residues long. Per germline, CDR1 SNHLY and CDR2 FYNNEI. Here the CDR3 DNA reads TGTGCCAGCAGTGAGGGAGGGCAGGGGCTCACCGGGGAGCTGTTTTTT. It codes for CASSEGGQGLTGELFF.

The chain combines TRBV4-3 with TRBJ2-1; D perhaps matches TRBD2 (5 bases). Looked up from germline, CDR1 is LGHNA and CDR2 is YSLEER. V lost 4 bases, J lost 7 bases, and 14 bases lay in between. This CDR3 has 14 residues. The CDR3 region is CASSRLGLYNEQFF. In DNA form, the CDR3 reads TGCGCCAGCAGCCGATTAGGACTGTATAATGAGCAGTTCTTC.

This clonotype occurred a few times. The rearrangement links TRBV4-1 to TRBJ1-1; TRBD1 matches 7 bases. V shed 1 base, J shed 0 bases, and the junction held 2 bases outside the gene matches. From germline, CDR1 is MGHRA and CDR2 YSYEKL. CDR3 length equals 15 residues. This chain's CDR3 is CASSQVDRLNTEAFF. In DNA, the CDR3 is TGCGCCAGCAGCCAAGTGGACAGGCTGAACACTGAAGCTTTCTTT.

This clonotype has only a few counts. V gene TRBV12-3 or TRBV12-4 combines with J gene TRBJ1-1; weak D call: TRBD1 (5 bases). Deletions cut 0 bases from V and 4 bases from J, with 15 bases between. The length of the CDR3 is 16 residues. CDR3 DNA: TGTGCCAGCAGTTTAGCCTACTCGGGAAGGGGCACTGAAGCTTTCTTT. Amino acid sequence: CASSLAYSGRGTEAFF.

This clonotype was seen ten or more times. The V gene is TRBV5-6, the J gene TRBJ2-3; 11 bases line up with TRBD2. V dropped 1 base and J dropped 2; count of bases not matched to a gene: 3. The germline CDR1 and CDR2 sequences are SGHDT and YYEEEE. The CDR3 has 16 residues. CDR3 in amino acids: CASSLKLAGATDTQYF. DNA of the CDR3: TGTGCCAGCAGCTTGAAACTAGCGGGGGCCACAGATACGCAGTATTTT.

In its sample, this clonotype was seen a few times. This chain joins TRBV24-1 and TRBJ1-1; D is ambiguous. This CDR3 spans 12 amino acids. Germline V gene sequence: CDR1 KGHDR, CDR2 SFDVKD. V lost 8 bases to trimming and J lost 3 bases, with 9 bases between them. The CDR3 coding sequence is TGTGCCACCATGGGTGTGGACACTGAAGCTTTCTTT. This gives the protein CATMGVDTEAFF.

This clonotype was seen many times. The rearrangement links TRBV6-5 to TRBJ2-7; D is perhaps TRBD1 (6 bases). Trimming removed 4 bases at V and 3 bases at J, with 13 bases between. CDR1 is MNHEY, CDR2 SVGAGI, per germline. The CDR3 totals 14 residues. The chain's CDR3 is CASSSARGNYEQYF. The CDR3 DNA is TGTGCCAGCAGTTCGGCCAGGGGTAACTACGAGCAGTACTTC.

This clonotype was observed once. The V and J genes are TRBV30 and TRBJ2-2; D uncertain. The V end was cut by 2 bases, the J end by 10 bases, with 8 bases between. CDR1 and CDR2 (germline): GTSNPN, SVGIG (reference sequence). The CDR3 length is 11 residues. CDR3 sequence (DNA): TGTGCCTGGAGTCCGCACCCGGAGCTGTTTTTT. It yields the protein CAWSPHPELFF.

The rearrangement joins TRBV13 to TRBJ1-1; D remains ambiguous. Per germline, CDR1 PRHDT and CDR2 FYEKMQ (reference sequence). The CDR3 length is 15 residues. Trimming took 5 bases from V and 1 from J, leaving 14 bases between them. In DNA, the CDR3 is TGTGCCAGCAGCCCCCCCTCTCGGTGGAACACTGAAGCTTTCTTT. Its translation is CASSPPSRWNTEAFF.

This rearrangement joins TRBV3-1 to TRBJ2-5; TRBD2 matches 7 bases. The length of the CDR3 is 14 residues. Trimming took 2 bases from V and 3 from J; bases not matched to a gene: 3. Per the germline V gene, CDR1 is LGHDT and CDR2 is YNNKEL (reference sequence). The CDR3 sequence is CASSQPGGEETQYF. The CDR3 nucleotides read TGTGCCAGCAGCCAACCGGGGGGAGAAGAGACCCAGTACTTC.

This sequence joins TRBV2 and TRBJ2-7; 11 nucleotides agree with TRBD1. V lost 8 bases, J lost 4 bases, and 7 bases stayed unmatched. Germline CDR1 reads SNHLY; CDR2 reads FYNNEI. The CDR3 is made up of 14 amino acids. The DNA for the CDR3 is TGTGCCAGCCGAAAGGGACAGGGGGGGTACGAGCAGTACTTC. Its translation: CASRKGQGGYEQYF.

This clonotype was counted at least ten times. The chain is built from TRBV20-1 and TRBJ2-2, with D unclear. The germline V gene encodes CDR1 DFQATT and CDR2 SNEGSKA (reference sequence). The V end was cut by 0 bases, the J end by 0 bases, with 11 bases between. CDR3 size: 16 residues. CDR3 DNA: TGCAGTGCTAGAGATGAGAATGACGCGAACACCGGGGAGCTGTTTTTT. It is translated as CSARDENDANTGELFF.

For this clonotype: This clone may be a read error of a much larger clone one base away. This rearrangement joins TRBV14 to TRBJ2-2, with D possibly matching TRBD2 (5 bases). The germline CDR1 and CDR2 sequences are SGHDN and FVKESK. Trimming took 2 bases from V and 4 from J, leaving 8 bases between them. This CDR3 contains 14 residues. The CDR3 loop reads CASSQYGVTGELFF. CDR3 DNA: TGTGCCAGCAGCCAATACGGGGTCACCGGGGAGCTGTTTTTT.

The CDR3 DNA follows: TGTGCCAGCAGCGTAGGGGCAGGGAGCGGGATGAACACTGAAGCTTTCTTT. Translated: CASSVGAGSGMNTEAFF. The gene calls are TRBV9 and TRBJ1-1, with D maybe TRBD1 (5 bases). Germline CDR1 SGDLS, CDR2 YYNGEE. Between the trimmed V and J ends, which lost 0 bases and 0 bases, there was a span of 15 bases. The CDR3 length is 17 residues.

With respect to this clonotype: A much larger clonotype is one base distant, so this may be a read error. A read error is likely, as this CDR3 ends without the conserved phenylalanine or tryptophan. This rearrangement joins TRBV29-1 to TRBJ1-1; tentatively, D is TRBD1 (5 bases). V was shortened by 1 base and J by 3 bases, with 9 bases between the two germline ends. Germline V lookup: CDR1 SQVTM, CDR2 ANQGSEA. The CDR3 has 13 amino acids. CDR3 in DNA: TGCAGCGTTGAAGGGGGGACGGACACTGAAGCTTTCTCT. This codes for CSVEGGTDTEAFS.

The chain combines TRBV7-9 with TRBJ1-5, with D perhaps matching TRBD1 (6 bases). The CDR3 totals 17 residues. Germline V lookup: CDR1 SEHNR, CDR2 FQNEAQ (reference sequence). V was pared by 3 bases and J by 0 bases, with 15 bases between. DNA of the CDR3: TGTGCCAGCAGCTTTGGCCAGGGGATGTATAGCAATCAGCCCCAGCATTTT. This encodes CASSFGQGMYSNQPQHF. Full variable domain (outside the CDR3, taken from reference TRBV7-9 and TRBJ1-5): DTGVSQNPRHKITKRGQNVTFRCDPISEHNRLYWYRQTLGQGPEFLTYFQNEAQLEKSRLLSDRFSAERPKGSFSTLEIQRTEQGDSAMYLCASSFGQGMYSNQPQHFGDGTRLSIL.